Listed below are T cell receptor beta chains from one sample, sequenced in a study of CD8+CD57+ T cells in acquired aplastic anemia. From the reads, TCRdb called clonotypes with MiXCR, one entry per CDR3 protein. The sample carries under 75,000 distinct CDR3 sequences, around 50% recorded once. What was sequenced was sorted CD4+, CD8+, or CD8+CD57+ T cells (not recorded which) from PBMCs. These receptors were obtained from a human donor in good health, serving as a control. Each CDR3 is given with its conserved first and last residue. Fields, in order: V gene, J gene, D gene, clone size, CDR3 protein, CDR3 DNA. D genes are given only for firm matches. Clone size is not always given. Where it is, it says once, few, many or a class for expanded clones.

TRBV7-2	TRBJ2-5	TRBD2	.	CASTIAGDQETQYF	TGTGCCAGCACCATAGCGGGGGACCAAGAGACCCAGTACTTC
TRBV20-1	TRBJ1-6	.	.	CSAPAAGLNSPLHF	TGCAGTGCTCCCGCAGCAGGGCTGAATTCACCCCTCCACTTT
TRBV29-1	TRBJ1-1	.	.	CSVELIGGTEAFF	TGCAGCGTTGAGCTTATTGGGGGGACTGAAGCTTTCTTT
TRBV20-1	TRBJ2-7	.	.	CSARVGRGYEQYF	TGCAGTGCTAGAGTTGGTAGGGGCTACGAGCAGTACTTC
TRBV5-1	TRBJ2-5	.	.	CAGSLSGRQETQYF	TGCGCCGGCAGCTTATCGGGGAGGCAGGAGACCCAGTACTTC
TRBV25-1	TRBJ2-1	TRBD2	.	CASSARTTRQTSGINEQFF	TGTGCCAGCAGTGCGAGGACAACACGGCAAACTAGCGGGATCAATGAGCAGTTCTTC
TRBV7-8	TRBJ2-7	TRBD1	.	CASSWDSTYEQYF	TGTGCCAGCAGCTGGGACAGCACCTACGAGCAGTACTTC
TRBV7-2	TRBJ2-3	.	.	CASSLTRDTQYF	TGTGCCAGCAGCTTAACTAGGGATACGCAGTATTTT
TRBV29-1	TRBJ1-1	TRBD1	.	CSVDWTGVAFF	TGCAGCGTTGATTGGACAGGGGTCGCTTTCTTT
TRBV25-1	TRBJ2-7	.	.	CASSIGGGPDSPLHF	TGTGCCAGTAGTATAGGAGGGGGCCCAGATTCACCCCTCCACTTC
TRBV29-1	TRBJ1-1	TRBD1	few	CSVEGQGASEAFF	TGCAGCGTAGAGGGACAGGGTGCTTCTGAAGCTTTCTTT
TRBV10-3	TRBJ2-2	TRBD2	.	CAIRGVLTGELFF	TGTGCCATCCGGGGGGTCCTCACCGGGGAGCTGTTTTTT
TRBV5-5	TRBJ2-3	.	many	CASSLAGGLADTQYF	TGTGCCAGCAGCTTGGCCGGGGGGCTGGCAGATACGCAGTATTTT
TRBV29-1	TRBJ1-2	.	.	CSVRDKYYGYTF	TGCAGCGTTCGAGACAAGTACTATGGCTACACCTTC
TRBV10-3	TRBJ2-5	TRBD2	.	CAISGTSGTRYF	TGTGCCATCAGCGGGACTAGCGGGACCCGGTACTTC
TRBV10-1	TRBJ1-3	.	.	CASSDRIGRSGNTIYF	TGCGCCAGCAGTGATCGGATTGGCAGGTCTGGAAACACCATATATTTT
TRBV6-1	TRBJ1-3	.	many	CASSPTGGRSGNTIYF	TGTGCCAGCAGTCCCACCGGGGGGCGCTCTGGAAACACCATATATTTT
TRBV7-2	TRBJ1-2	.	once	CASSSTATGIYGYTF	TGTGCCAGCAGTTCTACAGCGACTGGGATTTATGGCTACACCTTC
TRBV14	TRBJ2-5	.	many	CASSHREFQETQYF	TGTGCCAGCAGCCACCGGGAGTTCCAAGAGACCCAGTACTTC
TRBV5-1	TRBJ2-3	.	.	CASSLVPTDTQYF	TGCGCCAGCAGCTTGGTACCCACAGATACGCAGTATTTT
TRBV6-1	TRBJ2-7	.	many	CASRKAGGEQYF	TGTGCCAGCAGGAAGGCGGGTGGGGAGCAGTACTTC
TRBV15	TRBJ1-1	TRBD1	many	CATSRGTGWSEAFF	TGTGCCACCAGCAGAGGGACAGGGTGGTCTGAAGCTTTCTTT
TRBV20-1	TRBJ1-1	.	.	CSASKGDTEAFF	TGCAGTGCTAGTAAGGGGGACACTGAAGCTTTCTTT
TRBV3-1	TRBJ2-5	TRBD1	many	CASSQDWFGTGGEETQYF	TGTGCCAGCAGCCAAGATTGGTTCGGGACAGGGGGCGAAGAGACCCAGTACTTC
TRBV10-1	TRBJ2-2	TRBD1	.	CASSEGQGANTGELFF	TGCGCCAGCAGTGAGGGGCAGGGGGCGAACACCGGGGAGCTGTTTTTT
TRBV7-6	TRBJ1-1	.	.	CASSVVGGSYGTEAFF	TGTGCCAGCAGCGTAGTTGGCGGGAGCTATGGCACTGAAGCTTTCTTT
TRBV6-1	TRBJ1-6	.	many	CASIPQGNSPLHF	TGTGCCAGCATTCCTCAGGGTAATTCACCCCTCCACTTT
TRBV9	TRBJ2-1	TRBD2	.	CASSTGTSGINEQFF	TGTGCCAGCAGCACCGGGACTAGCGGAATCAATGAGCAGTTCTTC
TRBV20-1	TRBJ2-7	.	.	CSARKGGGSYEQYF	TGCAGTGCCCGCAAAGGGGGTGGTTCCTACGAGCAGTACTTC
TRBV24-1	TRBJ2-3	TRBD1	.	CATTTGGTDTQYF	TGTGCCACCACGACAGGGGGCACAGATACGCAGTATTTT
TRBV24-1	TRBJ2-3	.	.	CATSDSRGTDTQYF	TGTGCCACCAGTGATTCCAGGGGCACAGATACGCAGTATTTT
TRBV30	TRBJ1-2	.	many	CAWIDERNYGYTF	TGTGCCTGGATCGACGAGCGAAACTATGGCTACACCTTC
TRBV15	TRBJ1-1	.	.	CATSRGVSPEAFF	TGTGCCACCAGCAGAGGTGTGAGCCCTGAAGCTTTCTTT
TRBV12-5	TRBJ1-3	.	many	CASGSGGYSGNTIYF	TGTGCTAGTGGTTCCGGAGGGTACTCTGGAAACACCATATATTTT
TRBV24-1	TRBJ1-1	.	.	CATSDGVRTEAFF	TGTGCCACCAGTGACGGGGTCAGGACTGAAGCTTTCTTT
TRBV15	TRBJ2-1	TRBD2	.	CATSSPGLAGYNEQFF	TGTGCCACCAGCAGTCCGGGACTAGCGGGGTACAATGAGCAGTTCTTC
TRBV7-2	TRBJ1-1	TRBD1	many	CASSLALETIHRGHYTEAFF	TGTGCCAGCAGCTTAGCCCTGGAGACCATCCACAGGGGGCACTACACTGAAGCTTTCTTT
TRBV6-1	TRBJ2-7	TRBD1	few	CASSGDRGDYEQYF	TGTGCCAGCAGTGGGGACAGGGGGGACTACGAGCAGTACTTC
TRBV5-1	TRBJ1-2	.	many	CASSPRDGVYGYTF	TGCGCCAGCAGCCCGCGGGATGGAGTCTATGGCTACACCTTC
TRBV29-1	TRBJ1-1	TRBD1	.	CSFRDRGEIAEAFF	TGCAGCTTCCGGGACAGGGGGGAAATTGCTGAAGCTTTCTTT
TRBV11-3	TRBJ1-4	.	few	CASSQVHTNEKLFF	TGTGCCAGCAGTCAGGTGCACACTAATGAAAAACTGTTTTTT
TRBV13	TRBJ2-7	.	.	CASSQAQGAEQYF	TGTGCCAGCAGCCAAGCACAGGGAGCCGAGCAGTACTTC
TRBV7-6	TRBJ2-7	.	.	CASSLGRQSSYEQYF	TGTGCCAGCAGCTTAGGGAGACAGAGCTCCTACGAGCAGTACTTC
TRBV11-2	TRBJ1-1	.	.	CASSLLGQSRNTEAFF	TGTGCCAGTAGCTTGCTAGGCCAGTCCCGAAACACTGAAGCTTTCTTT
TRBV20-1	TRBJ2-7	TRBD1	.	CSARCSPGQGVYEQYF	TGCAGTGCTAGATGCTCTCCGGGACAGGGGGTCTACGAGCAGTACTTC
TRBV25-1	TRBJ1-1	.	.	CASGIQNTEAFF	TGTGCCAGCGGTATCCAGAACACTGAAGCTTTCTTT
TRBV29-1	TRBJ2-7	.	.	CSVAEGIGSYEQYF	TGCAGCGTTGCTGAAGGAATCGGGTCCTATGAGCAGTACTTC
TRBV24-1	TRBJ2-3	TRBD2	.	CATSDFGGGTDTQYF	TGTGCCACCAGTGATTTCGGGGGGGGCACAGATACGCAGTATTTT
TRBV15	TRBJ2-7	TRBD1	.	CATSRGQLSYEQYF	TGTGCCACCAGCAGGGGACAGCTCTCCTACGAGCAGTACTTC
TRBV29-1	TRBJ2-3	.	.	CSVASLAAQYF	TGCAGCGTTGCCTCTCTAGCTGCGCAGTATTTT
TRBV29-1	TRBJ1-2	TRBD1	.	CSVAKRGTGKESGHTF	TGCAGCGTTGCCAAACGAGGGACAGGGAAGGAGAGTGGCCACACCTTC
TRBV9	TRBJ1-6	.	.	CASSVATDGGSYNSPLHF	TGTGCCAGCAGCGTAGCTACTGACGGGGGCTCCTATAATTCACCCCTCCACTTT
TRBV6-1	TRBJ2-3	TRBD2	many	CASTSLADTDTQYF	TGTGCCAGCACCTCCCTAGCGGATACAGATACGCAGTATTTT
TRBV5-1	TRBJ2-2	.	many	CASSWTQESDTGELFF	TGCGCCAGCAGCTGGACCCAAGAGTCCGACACCGGGGAGCTGTTTTTT
TRBV11-2	TRBJ2-7	TRBD2	many	CASSLGWGLHNNEQYF	TGTGCCAGCAGCTTAGGGTGGGGACTACACAACAACGAGCAGTACTTC